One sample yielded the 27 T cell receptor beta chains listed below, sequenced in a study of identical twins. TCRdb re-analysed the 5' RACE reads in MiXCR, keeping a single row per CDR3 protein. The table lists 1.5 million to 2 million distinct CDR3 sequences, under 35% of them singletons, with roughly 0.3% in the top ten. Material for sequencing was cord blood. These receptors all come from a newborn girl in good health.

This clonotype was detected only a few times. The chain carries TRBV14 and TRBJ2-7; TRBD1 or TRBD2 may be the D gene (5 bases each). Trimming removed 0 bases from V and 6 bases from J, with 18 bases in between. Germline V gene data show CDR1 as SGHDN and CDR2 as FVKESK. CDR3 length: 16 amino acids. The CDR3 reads CASSQDPRGALGEQYF. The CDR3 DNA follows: TGTGCCAGCAGCCAAGATCCGAGAGGGGCCTTGGGCGAGCAGTACTTC.

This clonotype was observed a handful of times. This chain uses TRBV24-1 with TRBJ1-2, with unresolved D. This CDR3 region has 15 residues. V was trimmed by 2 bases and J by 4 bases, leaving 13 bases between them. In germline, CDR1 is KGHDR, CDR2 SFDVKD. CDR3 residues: CATSDSSLHSYGYTF. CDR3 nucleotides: TGTGCCACCAGTGATTCCTCCCTCCACTCCTATGGCTACACCTTC.

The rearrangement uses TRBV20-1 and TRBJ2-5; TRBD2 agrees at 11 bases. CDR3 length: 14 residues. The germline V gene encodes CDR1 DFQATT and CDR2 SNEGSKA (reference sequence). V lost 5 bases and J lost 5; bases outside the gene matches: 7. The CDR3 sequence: CSAPSGGFGETQYF. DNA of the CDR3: TGCAGTGCTCCTAGCGGGGGGTTCGGCGAGACCCAGTACTTC.

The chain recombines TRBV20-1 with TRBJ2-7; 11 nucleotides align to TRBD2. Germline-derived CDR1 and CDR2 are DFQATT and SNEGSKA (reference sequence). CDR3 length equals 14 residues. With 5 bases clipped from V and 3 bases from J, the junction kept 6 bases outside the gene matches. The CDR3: CSAVAGGPFYEQYF. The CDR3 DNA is TGCAGTGCTGTAGCGGGAGGGCCCTTCTACGAGCAGTACTTC.

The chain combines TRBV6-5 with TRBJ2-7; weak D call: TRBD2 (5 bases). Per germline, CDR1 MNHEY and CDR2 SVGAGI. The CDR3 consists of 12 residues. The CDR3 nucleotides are TGTGTTTCAGATTCCGGGGAGAACGAGCAGTACTTC. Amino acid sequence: CVSDSGENEQYF.

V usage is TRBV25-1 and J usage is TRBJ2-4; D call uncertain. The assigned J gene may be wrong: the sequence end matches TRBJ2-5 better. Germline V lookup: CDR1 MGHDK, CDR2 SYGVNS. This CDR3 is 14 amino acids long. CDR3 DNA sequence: TGTGCCAGCAGTGGAAGCAGTTTAAGAGAGACCCAGTACTTC. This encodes CASSGSSLRETQYF.

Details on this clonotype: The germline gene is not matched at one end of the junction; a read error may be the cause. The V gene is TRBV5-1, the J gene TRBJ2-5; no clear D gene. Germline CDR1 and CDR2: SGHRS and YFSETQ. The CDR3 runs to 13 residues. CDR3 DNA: TGCGCCAGCAGCCTCGAGGTCCCAGAGACCCGGTACTTC. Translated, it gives CASSLEVPETRYF. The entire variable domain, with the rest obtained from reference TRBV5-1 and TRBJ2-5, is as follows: KAGVTQTPRYLIKTRGQQVTLSCSPISGHRSVSWYQQTPGQGLQFLFEYFSETQRNKGNFPGRFSGRQFSNSRSEMNVSTLELGDSALYLCASSLEVPETRYFGPGTRLLVL.

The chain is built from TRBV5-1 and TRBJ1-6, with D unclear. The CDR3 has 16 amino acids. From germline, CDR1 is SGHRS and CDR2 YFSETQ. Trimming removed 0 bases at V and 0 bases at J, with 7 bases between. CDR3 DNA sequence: TGCGCCAGCAGCTTGGAGGAGAGCTCCTATAATTCACCCCTCCACTTT. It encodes CASSLEESSYNSPLHF. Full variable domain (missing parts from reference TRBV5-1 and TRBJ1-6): KAGVTQTPRYLIKTRGQQVTLSCSPISGHRSVSWYQQTPGQGLQFLFEYFSETQRNKGNFPGRFSGRQFSNSRSEMNVSTLELGDSALYLCASSLEESSYNSPLHFGNGTRLTVT.

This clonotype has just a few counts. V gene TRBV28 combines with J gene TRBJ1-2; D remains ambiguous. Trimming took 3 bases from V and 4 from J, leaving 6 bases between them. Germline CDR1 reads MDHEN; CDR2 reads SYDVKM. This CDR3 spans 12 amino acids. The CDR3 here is CASSFEAYGYTF. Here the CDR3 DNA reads TGTGCCAGCAGTTTCGAGGCCTATGGCTACACCTTC.

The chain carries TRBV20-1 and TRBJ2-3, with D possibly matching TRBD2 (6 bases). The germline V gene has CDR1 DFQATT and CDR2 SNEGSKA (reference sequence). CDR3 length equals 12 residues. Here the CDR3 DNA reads TGCAGCGTGTTGCGGGGAAGGAATACGCAGTATTTT. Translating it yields CSVLRGRNTQYF.

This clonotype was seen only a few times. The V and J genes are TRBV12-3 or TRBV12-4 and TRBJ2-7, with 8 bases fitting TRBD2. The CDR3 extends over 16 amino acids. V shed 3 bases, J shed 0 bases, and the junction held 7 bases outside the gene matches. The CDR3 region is CASSLASGLSSYEQYF. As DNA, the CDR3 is TGTGCCAGCAGTTTGGCTAGCGGGCTCAGCTCCTACGAGCAGTACTTC.

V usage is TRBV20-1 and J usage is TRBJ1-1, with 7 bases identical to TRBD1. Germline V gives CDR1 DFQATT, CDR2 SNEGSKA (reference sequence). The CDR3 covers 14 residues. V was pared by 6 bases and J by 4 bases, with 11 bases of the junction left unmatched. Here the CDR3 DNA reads TGCAGTGCCAAAATCGACAGGGTGGCCACTGAAGCTTTCTTT. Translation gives CSAKIDRVATEAFF.

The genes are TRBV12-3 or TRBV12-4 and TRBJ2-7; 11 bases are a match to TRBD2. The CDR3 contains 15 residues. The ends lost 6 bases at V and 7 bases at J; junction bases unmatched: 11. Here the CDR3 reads CASRLTGTSGLEQYF. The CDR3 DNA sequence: TGTGCCAGCAGACTTACCGGGACTAGCGGTCTTGAGCAGTACTTC.

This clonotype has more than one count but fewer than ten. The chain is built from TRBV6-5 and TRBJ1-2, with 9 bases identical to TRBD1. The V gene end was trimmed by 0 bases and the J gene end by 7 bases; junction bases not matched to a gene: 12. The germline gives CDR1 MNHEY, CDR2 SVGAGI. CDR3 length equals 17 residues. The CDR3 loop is CASSYSEGQGCLGGYTF. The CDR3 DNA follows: TGTGCCAGCAGTTACTCAGAAGGACAGGGGTGTCTGGGTGGCTACACCTTC.

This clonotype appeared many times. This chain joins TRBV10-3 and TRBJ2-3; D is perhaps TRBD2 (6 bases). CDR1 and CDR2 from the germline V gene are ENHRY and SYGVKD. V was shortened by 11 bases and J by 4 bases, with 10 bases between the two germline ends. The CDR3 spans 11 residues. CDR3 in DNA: TGTGCCGCGGGGAACTCAGATACGCAGTATTTT. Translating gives CAAGNSDTQYF.

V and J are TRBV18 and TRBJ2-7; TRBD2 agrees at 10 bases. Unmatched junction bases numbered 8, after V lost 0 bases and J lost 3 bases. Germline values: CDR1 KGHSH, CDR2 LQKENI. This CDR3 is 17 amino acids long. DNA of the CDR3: TGTGCCAGCTCACCACCGGTAACTAGCGGGAAACTCTACGAGCAGTACTTC. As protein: CASSPPVTSGKLYEQYF.

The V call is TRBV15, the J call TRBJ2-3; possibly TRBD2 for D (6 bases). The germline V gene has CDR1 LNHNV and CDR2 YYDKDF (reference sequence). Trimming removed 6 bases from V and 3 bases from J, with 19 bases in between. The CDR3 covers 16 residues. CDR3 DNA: TGTGCCACCAGTCACCTCGGGTTAGCGGCTACAGATACGCAGTATTTT. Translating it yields CATSHLGLAATDTQYF. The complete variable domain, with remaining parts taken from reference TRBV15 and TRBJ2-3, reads DAMVIQNPRYQVTQFGKPVTLSCSQTLNHNVMYWYQQKSSQAPKLLFHYYDKDFNNEADTPDNFQSRRPNTSFCFLDIRSPGLGDTAMYLCATSHLGLAATDTQYFGPGTRLTVL.

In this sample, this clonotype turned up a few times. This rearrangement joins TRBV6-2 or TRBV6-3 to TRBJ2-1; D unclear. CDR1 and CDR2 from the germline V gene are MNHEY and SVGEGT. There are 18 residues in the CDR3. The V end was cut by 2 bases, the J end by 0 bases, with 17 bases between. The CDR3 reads CASSYPIWAVSSYNEQFF. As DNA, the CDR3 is TGTGCCAGCAGTTACCCAATTTGGGCGGTCAGCTCCTACAATGAGCAGTTCTTC.

This CDR3 is CASSLTPADNTGELFF. Written as DNA, the CDR3 is TGCGCCAGCAGCTTGACTCCGGCGGATAATACCGGGGAGCTGTTTTTT. The rearrangement joins TRBV5-1 to TRBJ2-2; no reliable D call. This CDR3 contains 16 residues. CDR1 and CDR2 (germline): SGHRS, YFSETQ. The V and J ends lost 1 base and 5 bases respectively, with 15 bases between them.

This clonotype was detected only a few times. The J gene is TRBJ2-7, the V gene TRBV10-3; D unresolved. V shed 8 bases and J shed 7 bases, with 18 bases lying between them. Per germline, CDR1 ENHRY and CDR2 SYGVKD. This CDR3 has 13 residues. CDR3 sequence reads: CAIGALLGKEQYF. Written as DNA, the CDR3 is TGTGCCATCGGAGCACTATTAGGGAAGGAGCAGTACTTC.

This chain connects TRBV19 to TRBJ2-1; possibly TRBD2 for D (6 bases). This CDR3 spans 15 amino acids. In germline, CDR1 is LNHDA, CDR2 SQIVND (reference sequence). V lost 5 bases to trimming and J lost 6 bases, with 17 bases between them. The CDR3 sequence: CASSATRVGSNEQFF. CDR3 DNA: TGTGCCAGTAGTGCGACTAGAGTGGGGTCCAATGAGCAGTTCTTC.

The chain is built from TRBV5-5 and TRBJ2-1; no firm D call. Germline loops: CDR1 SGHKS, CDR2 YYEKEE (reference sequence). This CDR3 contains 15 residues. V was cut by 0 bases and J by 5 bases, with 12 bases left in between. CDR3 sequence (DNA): TGTGCCAGCAGCTTGGGAGGTATGCTCCACAATGAGCAGTTCTTC. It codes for CASSLGGMLHNEQFF.

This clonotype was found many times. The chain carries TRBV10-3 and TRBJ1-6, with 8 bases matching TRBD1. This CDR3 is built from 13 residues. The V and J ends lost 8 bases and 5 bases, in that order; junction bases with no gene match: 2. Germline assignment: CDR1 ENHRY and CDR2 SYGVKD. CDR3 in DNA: TGTGCCATCTCGGGACAGGATAATTCACCCCTCCACTTT. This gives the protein CAISGQDNSPLHF.

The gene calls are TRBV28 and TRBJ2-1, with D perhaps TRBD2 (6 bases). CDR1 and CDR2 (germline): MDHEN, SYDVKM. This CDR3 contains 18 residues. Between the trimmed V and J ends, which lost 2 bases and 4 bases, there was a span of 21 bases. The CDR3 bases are TGTGCCAGCAGTTTACTAGCGTTTAGGAGATACGTGTACAATGAGCAGTTCTTC. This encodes CASSLLAFRRYVYNEQFF. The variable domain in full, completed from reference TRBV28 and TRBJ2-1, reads DVKVTQSSRYLVKRTGEKVFLECVQDMDHENMFWYRQDPGLGLRLIYFSYDVKMKEKGDIPEGYSVSREKKERFSLILESASTNQTSMYLCASSLLAFRRYVYNEQFFGPGTRLTVL.

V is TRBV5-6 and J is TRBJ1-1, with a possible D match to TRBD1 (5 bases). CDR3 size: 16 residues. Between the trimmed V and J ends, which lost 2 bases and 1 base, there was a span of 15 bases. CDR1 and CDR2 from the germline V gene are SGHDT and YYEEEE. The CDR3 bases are TGTGCCAGCAGCTTCTCCAGGGCGACGTGGAACACTGAAGCTTTCTTT. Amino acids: CASSFSRATWNTEAFF.

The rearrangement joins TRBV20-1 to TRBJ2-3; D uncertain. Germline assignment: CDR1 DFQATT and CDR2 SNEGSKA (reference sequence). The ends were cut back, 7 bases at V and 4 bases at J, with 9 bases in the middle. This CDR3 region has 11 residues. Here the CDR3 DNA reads TGCAGTGTAACACCCCCAGATACGCAGTATTTT. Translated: CSVTPPDTQYF.

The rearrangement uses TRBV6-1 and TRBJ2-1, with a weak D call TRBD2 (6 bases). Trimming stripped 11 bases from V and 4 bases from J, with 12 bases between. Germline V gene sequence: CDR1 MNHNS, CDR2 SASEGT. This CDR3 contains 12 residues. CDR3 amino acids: CAADYRYNEQFF. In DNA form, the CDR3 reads TGTGCCGCGGACTACAGATACAATGAGCAGTTCTTC.